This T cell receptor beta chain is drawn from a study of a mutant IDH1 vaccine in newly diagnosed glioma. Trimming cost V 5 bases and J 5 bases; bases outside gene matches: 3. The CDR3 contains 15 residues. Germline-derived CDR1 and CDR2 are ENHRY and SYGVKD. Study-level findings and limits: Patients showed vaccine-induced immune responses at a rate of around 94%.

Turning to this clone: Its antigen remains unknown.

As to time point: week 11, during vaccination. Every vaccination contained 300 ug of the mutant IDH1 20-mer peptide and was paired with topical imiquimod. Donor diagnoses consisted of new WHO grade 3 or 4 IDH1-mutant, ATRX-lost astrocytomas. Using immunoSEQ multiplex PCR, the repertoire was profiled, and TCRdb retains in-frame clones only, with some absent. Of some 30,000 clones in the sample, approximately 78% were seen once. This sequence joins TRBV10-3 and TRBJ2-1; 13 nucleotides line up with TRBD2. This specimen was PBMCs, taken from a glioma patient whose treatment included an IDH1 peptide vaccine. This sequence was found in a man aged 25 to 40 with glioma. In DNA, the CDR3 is TGTGCCATCAGTAGGGGGACTAGCGGGGACAATGAGCAGTTCTTC. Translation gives CAISRGTSGDNEQFF.